Listed below are T cell receptor beta chains from one sample, sequenced in a study of T cells in Graves' hyperthyroidism and ophthalmopathy. TCRdb used MiXCR to reprocess the multiplex PCR reads, holding one entry per CDR3 protein. The repertoire holds 550,000 to 700,000 distinct CDR3 sequences, over 12% seen once, with about 4.5% in the top ten. The sample was blood. Receptor source: a middle-aged woman with Graves' ophthalmopathy. Each CDR3 is given with its conserved first and last residue. The order of the fields is clone size, J gene, V gene, D gene, CDR3 protein, CDR3 DNA. The D gene is left open where the match is weak. Rows give clone size only sometimes, using once, few, many, or a class for an expanded clone.

many,TRBJ1-2,TRBV12-3/TRBV12-4,.,CASQIGGLGYTF,TGTGCCAGCCAAATTGGAGGACTTGGCTACACCTTC
many,TRBJ1-5,TRBV11-2,TRBD1,CASSDGTGGNQPQHF,TGTGCCAGCAGTGATGGGACAGGGGGGAATCAGCCCCAGCATTTT
many,TRBJ1-1,TRBV12-3/TRBV12-4,.,CASSPDLRSVDTEAFF,TGTGCCAGCAGCCCCGATCTTAGGTCCGTAGACACTGAAGCTTTCTTT
once,TRBJ2-7,TRBV28,.,CASDKAGYEQYF,TGTGCCAGCGACAAGGCAGGCTACGAGCAGTACTTC
few,TRBJ1-1,TRBV4-1,TRBD1,CASSQEVPGQGAGGGTEAFF,TGCGCCAGCAGCCAAGAGGTCCCGGGACAGGGGGCCGGGGGAGGGACTGAAGCTTTCTTT
.,TRBJ1-5,TRBV2,TRBD1,CASRGQAHNQPQHF,TGTGCCAGCAGGGGACAGGCTCACAATCAGCCCCAGCATTTT
many,TRBJ2-5,TRBV5-1,.,CASSLIPQETQYF,TGCGCCAGCAGCTTGATACCTCAAGAGACCCAGTACTTC
many,TRBJ1-1,TRBV29-1,.,CSVSRGTEAFF,TGCAGCGTTAGCCGGGGCACTGAAGCTTTCTTT
many,TRBJ1-1,TRBV19,TRBD1,CASSPLGQGQWTEAFF,TGTGCCAGTTCACCTCTGGGACAGGGGCAATGGACTGAAGCTTTCTTT
many,TRBJ1-5,TRBV24-1,.,CATSDFVGPQHF,TGTGCCACCAGTGATTTTGTAGGGCCCCAGCATTTT
.,TRBJ2-7,TRBV29-1,.,CSVVGQVSGDTYEQYF,TGCAGCGTTGTTGGACAGGTTAGCGGAGATACCTACGAGCAGTACTTC
many,TRBJ2-7,TRBV6-5,.,CASSYTRGSSYEQYF,TGTGCCAGCAGTTACACCCGTGGGAGCTCCTACGAGCAGTACTTC
many,TRBJ2-2,TRBV20-1,.,CSARTRGTNTGELFF,TGCAGTGCTAGAACCAGGGGCACGAACACCGGGGAGCTGTTTTTT
few,TRBJ1-5,TRBV28,TRBD1,CASSPQQGEFEISNQPQHF,TGTGCCAGCAGCCCCCAGCAGGGGGAATTCGAAATTAGCAATCAGCCCCAGCATTTT
many,TRBJ2-7,TRBV6-2/TRBV6-3,.,CASGRDLTYEQYF,TGTGCCAGCGGCCGGGACTTAACCTACGAGCAGTACTTC
.,TRBJ1-6,TRBV4-1,TRBD1,CASSQDGTGGYSPLHF,TGCGCCAGCAGCCAAGATGGAACAGGGGGCTATTCACCCCTCCACTTT
many,TRBJ2-7,TRBV6-5,.,CASSYWAEAYEQYF,TGTGCCAGCAGTTACTGGGCAGAGGCCTACGAGCAGTACTTC
few,TRBJ2-7,TRBV7-9,TRBD1,CASSGTGLFYEQYF,TGTGCCAGCAGCGGGACAGGGCTATTCTACGAGCAGTACTTC
many,TRBJ1-1,TRBV19,TRBD1,CASSRSDRGRSTEAFF,TGTGCCAGTAGTAGATCGGACAGGGGGCGAAGCACTGAAGCTTTCTTT
many,TRBJ1-3,TRBV19,TRBD1,CASTAWTGGVINSGNTIYF,TGTGCCAGTACGGCCTGGACAGGGGGCGTAATAAACTCTGGAAACACCATATATTTT
many,TRBJ1-6,TRBV30,.,CAWSVFPTIGRLNSPLHF,TGTGCCTGGAGTGTTTTCCCTACTATCGGCCGACTTAATTCACCCCTCCACTTT
many,TRBJ1-1,TRBV7-2,.,CASSSLSGWVNTEAFF,TGTGCCAGCAGCTCCCTAAGTGGGTGGGTAAACACTGAAGCTTTCTTT
many,TRBJ2-2,TRBV7-7,.,CASSEGAPGELFF,TGTGCTAGCAGCGAAGGGGCACCCGGGGAGCTGTTTTTT
.,TRBJ2-5,TRBV11-1,TRBD2,CASSPGGLAGGQETQYF,TGTGCCAGCAGCCCGGGCGGATTGGCGGGAGGACAAGAGACCCAGTACTTC
few,TRBJ1-5,TRBV6-2/TRBV6-3,.,CASSYPSQGGLQPQHF,TGTGCCAGCAGTTACCCATCCCAGGGCGGTCTTCAGCCCCAGCATTTT
many,TRBJ2-7,TRBV28,.,CASSSDRHEQYF,TGTGCCAGCAGTTCTGACAGACACGAGCAGTACTTC
many,TRBJ2-4,TRBV15,.,CATSRGAGVDYIQYF,TGTGCCACCAGCAGAGGAGCTGGGGTGGATTACATTCAGTACTTC
few,TRBJ1-5,TRBV7-9,.,CASSLAGGVGQPQHF,TGTGCCAGCAGCTTAGCGGGGGGGGTCGGTCAGCCCCAGCATTTT
many,TRBJ1-5,TRBV6-2/TRBV6-3,TRBD1,CASSYRTGRNQPQHF,TGTGCCAGCAGTTATCGGACAGGGAGGAATCAGCCCCAGCATTTT
many,TRBJ2-7,TRBV29-1,TRBD2,CSVVGGLAGYEQYF,TGCAGCGTTGTTGGGGGACTAGCGGGATACGAGCAGTACTTC
many,TRBJ1-6,TRBV6-5,.,CASSYSGRDSPLHF,TGTGCCAGCAGTTACTCGGGGAGAGACTCACCCCTCCACTTT
few,TRBJ2-1,TRBV10-2,TRBD2,CASSEQPGLADYNEQFF,TGCGCCAGCAGTGAACAGCCGGGACTAGCGGACTACAATGAGCAGTTCTTC
many,TRBJ1-2,TRBV7-9,.,CASSLVQVMGYTF,TGTGCCAGCAGCTTAGTCCAGGTCATGGGCTACACCTTC
many,TRBJ1-2,TRBV28,.,CASSRGGAFYGYTF,TGTGCCAGCAGTCGGGGGGGCGCCTTCTATGGCTACACCTTC
many,TRBJ2-5,TRBV7-2,.,CASSVLGGETQYF,TGTGCCAGCAGCGTACTAGGTGGAGAGACCCAGTACTTC
few,TRBJ1-2,TRBV20-1,.,CSARGPGADYGYTF,TGCAGTGCTAGAGGTCCGGGGGCGGACTATGGCTACACCTTC
many,TRBJ2-7,TRBV6-5,.,CASSYSGGIAYEQYF,TGTGCCAGCAGTTACTCAGGTGGGATTGCCTACGAGCAGTACTTC
many,TRBJ1-1,TRBV19,.,CASMVQGWNTEAFF,TGTGCCAGTATGGTACAGGGATGGAACACTGAAGCTTTCTTT
many,TRBJ1-5,TRBV20-1,.,CSARDQSQPQHF,TGCAGTGCTAGAGATCAAAGTCAGCCCCAGCATTTT
many,TRBJ2-7,TRBV6-2/TRBV6-3,TRBD1,CASSQTGQGAYEQYF,TGTGCCAGCAGTCAAACCGGACAGGGAGCCTACGAGCAGTACTTC
many,TRBJ2-7,TRBV12-3/TRBV12-4,TRBD2,CASSVAGAGEQYF,TGTGCCAGCAGCGTAGCGGGAGCGGGCGAGCAGTACTTC
.,TRBJ2-5,TRBV20-1,TRBD2,CSAAQRGGRSSETQYF,TGCAGTGCCGCACAAAGGGGCGGGAGAAGTTCAGAGACCCAGTACTTC
many,TRBJ2-5,TRBV20-1,.,CSARDGADGGETQYF,TGCAGTGCTAGAGATGGGGCGGATGGGGGAGAGACCCAGTACTTC
many,TRBJ2-2,TRBV20-1,TRBD2,CSARWAGLAGGSVTGELFF,TGCAGTGCTAGATGGGCGGGACTAGCGGGAGGGTCGGTCACCGGGGAGCTGTTTTTT
many,TRBJ1-5,TRBV28,.,CASRGTLDQPQHF,TGTGCCAGCAGGGGGACATTGGATCAGCCCCAGCATTTT
.,TRBJ1-3,TRBV28,.,CASSFPGTGNTIYF,TGTGCCAGCAGTTTTCCCGGAACTGGAAACACCATATATTTT
.,TRBJ2-2,TRBV30,.,CAWSLGSYTGELFF,TGTGCCTGGAGTCTCGGATCGTACACCGGGGAGCTGTTTTTT
few,TRBJ1-1,TRBV29-1,.,CSAETGPGGTEAFF,TGCAGCGCCGAAACGGGACCGGGGGGCACTGAAGCTTTCTTT
.,TRBJ1-5,TRBV19,.,CASSIREQAFNQPQHF,TGTGCCAGTAGTATAAGGGAACAGGCCTTCAATCAGCCCCAGCATTTT
many,TRBJ1-1,TRBV2,.,CASSEYTEAFF,TGTGCCAGCAGTGAGTACACTGAAGCTTTCTTT
few,TRBJ1-2,TRBV7-9,.,CASSLGTTPDYGYTF,TGTGCCAGCAGCTTAGGGACCACGCCCGACTATGGCTACACCTTC
.,TRBJ2-7,TRBV6-1,TRBD2,CASKGLAGEDDEQYF,TGTGCCAGCAAGGGACTAGCGGGAGAGGATGACGAGCAGTACTTC